Included here is one T cell receptor (beta chain) sequence, with context. Its antigen is unidentified. The data originate from a study of shared clonotypes between healthy human individuals. In the study overall: Those who served as donors were two women and a few men between the ages of 18 and 49. There were three CD4 naive, three CD4 memory, two CD8 naive and one CD8 memory plates per donor. Overall study findings and caveats: Of the naive CD4 clonotypes, roughly 5.5% were shared across a handful of donors.

This CDR3 comprises 18 residues. CDR1 and CDR2 (germline): SGHDT, YYEEEE. J lost 3 bases, V lost 1 base, and 13 bases had no gene match. All of the donors resided in Nashville, Tennessee, and each was a Caucasian adult. Profiling relied on immunoSEQ multiplex PCR, and the TCRdb table lists in-frame clones only, not all of them. The profile shows more than 2 million clones, almost 96% of them singletons. Sequencing was performed on naive CD4+ T cells sorted from blood. Subset described: CD45RA+ positively selected. The receptor was isolated from a man younger than 35 in good health. J is TRBJ2-3 and V is TRBV5-6; TRBD2 matches at 8 bases. The CDR3 spells CASSLTRLVAGRTDTQYF. The CDR3 coding sequence is TGTGCCAGCAGCTTGACCCGCTTGGTAGCGGGAAGGACAGATACGCAGTATTTT. Supplemented by reference TRBV5-6 and TRBJ2-3, the full variable domain reads DAGVTQSPTHLIKTRGQQVTLRCSPKSGHDTVSWYQQALGQGPQFIFQYYEEEERQRGNFPDRFSGHQFPNYSSELNVNALLLGDSALYLCASSLTRLVAGRTDTQYFGPGTRLTVL.